These 26 T cell receptor beta chains were all obtained from the same sample, sequenced in a study of shared clonotypes between healthy human individuals. This table comes from immunoSEQ multiplex PCR, and its TCRdb copy is limited to in-frame clones, with some not included. Altogether roughly 95,000 clones are present, roughly 45% being singletons, with the ten largest covering over 12%. The sequenced sample was PBMCs. The source is a woman between 40 and 55 years old in good health. Some clones in this sample may be carry-over from other donors' samples.

This clone was seen a handful of times. This chain links TRBV29-1 with TRBJ2-3, with a possible D match to TRBD2 (5 bases). CDR3 length: 12 amino acids. CDR1 and CDR2 (germline): SQVTM, ANQGSEA. The V end lost 4 bases, the J end lost 4 bases, and 9 bases lay between the germline ends. CDR3 sequence reads: CSVVYGADTQYF. The CDR3 DNA is TGCAGCGTTGTCTACGGGGCAGATACGCAGTATTTT.

This clone was counted between two and nine times. A junction boundary mismatches the germline segment, possibly from a read error. J is TRBJ1-5 and V is TRBV28; D not certain. This CDR3 comprises 12 residues. Per germline, CDR1 MDHEN and CDR2 SYDVKM. The DNA of the CDR3 is TGTGCCAGCAGTTTTAGCCATCAGCCCCAGCATTTT. Protein sequence: CASSFSHQPQHF.

This clone showed up many times. The chain uses TRBV27 and TRBJ1-2, with unresolved D. The CDR3 runs to 15 residues. The germline V gene has CDR1 MNHEY and CDR2 SMNVEV (reference sequence). V gave up 4 bases and J gave up 4 bases, with 16 bases separating them. CDR3 nucleotides: TGTGCCAGCAGTTATAGGTTGTCCTCCACCTATGGCTACACCTTC. This encodes CASSYRLSSTYGYTF.

In the case of this clone: A much bigger clone sits one base away, suggesting this may be a read error. The chain couples TRBV15 to TRBJ1-2; D is ambiguous. Germline assignment: CDR1 LNHNV and CDR2 YYDKDF (reference sequence). There are 13 residues in the CDR3. The CDR3 region is CVTSRGPLGGYTF. CDR3 sequence (DNA): TGTGTCACCAGCAGAGGCCCTCTAGGTGGCTACACCTTC.

This clone was detected only once. The chain couples TRBV11-1 to TRBJ2-5; no clear D gene. Deletions cut 3 bases from V and 5 bases from J, with 10 bases between. CDR3 length: 13 amino acids. Germline V CDR1 and CDR2: SGHAT, FQDESV (reference sequence). The chain's CDR3 is CASSFGSMETQYF. The CDR3 nucleotides are TGTGCCAGCAGCTTTGGCTCGATGGAGACCCAGTACTTC. Combining the CDR3 with reference TRBV11-1 and TRBJ2-5 gives the whole variable domain EAEVAQSPRYKITEKSQAVAFWCDPISGHATLYWYRQILGQGPELLVQFQDESVVDDSQLPKDRFSAERLKGVDSTLKIQPAELGDSAMYLCASSFGSMETQYFGPGTRLLVL.

CDR3 amino acids: CSVAQGDRANVLTF. CDR3 nucleotide sequence: TGCAGCGTTGCCCAGGGCGACAGGGCCAACGTCCTGACTTTC. The chain recombines TRBV29-1 with TRBJ2-6; TRBD1 is a possible D gene (5 bases). The V end lost 4 bases, the J end lost 5 bases, and 12 bases lay between the germline ends. The germline V gene has CDR1 SQVTM and CDR2 ANQGSEA. This CDR3 region has 14 residues. The complete variable domain, with remaining parts taken from reference TRBV29-1 and TRBJ2-6, reads SAVISQKPSRDICQRGTSLTIQCQVDSQVTMMFWYRQQPGQSLTLIATANQGSEATYESGFVIDKFPISRPNLTFSTLTVSNMSPEDSSIYLCSVAQGDRANVLTFGAGSRLTVL.

The chain carries TRBV30 and TRBJ1-5; TRBD1 might be the D (5 bases). V was shortened by 0 bases and J by 8 bases, with 11 bases between the two germline ends. CDR1 is GTSNPN and CDR2 is SVGIG in the germline V gene (reference sequence). The CDR3 runs 13 residues. The CDR3 bases are TGTGCCTGGAGTGTTGGGGGAGGTGAGCCCCAGCATTTT. It encodes CAWSVGGGEPQHF.

Notes on this clone: Since a much larger clone is just one base distant, this may be a read error. CDR3 sequence reads: CASSLAGISGNTIYF. The DNA for the CDR3 is TGCGCCAGCAGCTTGGCGGGGATCTCTGGAAACACCATATATTTT. J is TRBJ1-3 and V is TRBV5-1, with D unresolved. Trimming took off 0 bases at V and 0 bases at J, with 7 bases between the two ends. Germline CDR1 reads SGHRS; CDR2 reads YFSETQ. The CDR3 spans 15 residues.

The J gene is TRBJ2-5, the V gene TRBV7-9, with D perhaps being TRBD1 or TRBD2 (6 bases each). The V end lost 0 bases, the J end lost 5 bases, and 10 bases lay between the germline ends. Germline loops: CDR1 SEHNR, CDR2 FQNEAQ (reference sequence). This CDR3 region has 14 residues. The CDR3 protein is CASSLAEGVETQYF. The CDR3 DNA sequence: TGTGCCAGCAGCTTAGCGGAGGGGGTGGAGACCCAGTACTTC.

The gene calls are TRBV29-1 and TRBJ1-1; D gene unclear. This CDR3 spans 13 amino acids. The V end was cut by 3 bases, the J end by 0 bases, with 8 bases between. Germline V gene data show CDR1 as SQVTM and CDR2 as ANQGSEA. CDR3 in amino acids: CSVEAAMNTEAFF. The CDR3 DNA sequence: TGCAGCGTTGAGGCAGCCATGAACACTGAAGCTTTCTTT.

This clone was counted a few times. Being one base from a much bigger clone, this may be a read error. The gene calls are TRBV29-1 and TRBJ2-3, with D maybe TRBD1 (5 bases). This CDR3 spans 13 amino acids. The germline gives CDR1 SQVTM, CDR2 ANQGSEA. In nucleotides, the CDR3 is TGCAGCGTCCCCCCGGCCCTCACAGGTACGCAGTATTTT. Translating it yields CSVPPALTGTQYF.

Turning to this clone: Mismatch with germline at one junction end may stem from a read error. The chain combines TRBV5-3 with TRBJ1-2, with a tentative D call TRBD1 (6 bases). TRBV5-3 is given ORF status, its function remaining uncertain. The CDR3 totals 13 residues. The CDR3 loop reads CASSFLQGYGYTF. CDR3 bases: TGTGCCAGCAGCTTCTTACAGGGCTATGGCTACACCTTC.

This clone was seen at least ten times. This sequence joins TRBV10-2 and TRBJ2-7; weak D call: TRBD2 (6 bases). The germline V and J ends were trimmed by 6 bases and 1 base, with 10 bases remaining between them. Germline values: CDR1 WSHSY, CDR2 SAAADI. The length of the CDR3 is 13 residues. The CDR3 region has the DNA TGCGCCAGCAGGGGGACTGGATCCTACGAGCAGTACTTC. Translated, it gives CASRGTGSYEQYF.

This clone was seen more than once but under ten times. This rearrangement joins TRBV7-9 to TRBJ2-1; 9 bases fit TRBD2. The length of the CDR3 is 18 residues. V was pared by 1 base and J by 4 bases, with 11 bases of the junction left unmatched. The germline gives CDR1 SEHNR, CDR2 FQNEAQ (reference sequence). The CDR3 region is CASSLGSGGLAAYNEQFF. As DNA, the CDR3 is TGTGCCAGCAGCTTAGGGAGTGGGGGACTAGCAGCTTACAATGAGCAGTTCTTC.

The chain carries TRBV18 and TRBJ2-6; D unclear. Trimming took off 2 bases at V and 0 bases at J, with 5 bases between the two ends. There are 15 residues in the CDR3. CDR1 and CDR2 from the germline V gene are KGHSH and LQKENI. The CDR3: CASSPGTSGANVLTF. DNA for the CDR3: TGTGCCAGCTCACCAGGAACCTCTGGGGCCAACGTCCTGACTTTC.

This clone was counted ten times or more. Written as DNA, the CDR3 is TGCAGCGTTGACGGACAGGGGGCTTACGAGCAGTACTTC. Translation gives CSVDGQGAYEQYF. The chain joins TRBV29-1 to TRBJ2-7, with TRBD1 matching 11 bases. The J segment lost 4 bases and the V segment lost 3 bases, leaving 2 bases of the junction unmatched. This CDR3 has 13 residues. Germline CDR1 is SQVTM and CDR2 is ANQGSEA.

There are many counts of this clone. V usage is TRBV11-2 and J usage is TRBJ1-1; D unresolved. The CDR3 contains 13 residues. V was shortened by 1 base and J by 5 bases, with 8 bases between the two germline ends. Germline V gene lookup returns CDR1 SGHAT and CDR2 FQNNGV. The CDR3, as DNA: TGTGCCAGCAGCTTAGTTTGGGGTACTGAAGCTTTCTTT. This translates into CASSLVWGTEAFF.

This clone occurred many times. The CDR3 DNA reads as TGTGCCAGCAGCTTGGCAGTTACGAACACCGGGGAGCTGTTTTTT. Protein sequence: CASSLAVTNTGELFF. This sequence joins TRBV14 and TRBJ2-2; no reliable D call. The V end was cut by 5 bases, the J end by 0 bases, with 10 bases between. There are 15 residues in the CDR3. Germline-derived CDR1 and CDR2 are SGHDN and FVKESK.

This clone has at least ten counts. The V and J genes are TRBV10-3 and TRBJ2-3; 11 nucleotides line up with TRBD2. This CDR3 spans 17 amino acids. Germline-derived CDR1 and CDR2 are ENHRY and SYGVKD. V shed 11 bases, J shed 0 bases, and the junction held 13 bases outside the gene matches. CDR3 DNA sequence: TGTGCCTCCTCCGGGACTAGCGGAGTGGGTAGCACAGATACGCAGTATTTT. Amino acids: CASSGTSGVGSTDTQYF.

This chain joins TRBV11-2 and TRBJ2-5, with TRBD2 matching 11 bases. The CDR3 spans 18 residues. CDR1 SGHAT and CDR2 FQNNGV come from the germline V gene. J was trimmed by 2 bases and V by 5 bases; bases with no gene match: 13. Here the CDR3 reads CASSPDSGLAGGQETQYF. The CDR3 DNA sequence: TGTGCCAGCAGCCCGGACTCCGGCCTAGCGGGGGGACAAGAGACCCAGTACTTC.

Concerning this clone itself: A read error is likely here: a far larger clone is one base away. The CDR3 end shows no conserved phenylalanine or tryptophan, and so a read error is likely. The chain uses TRBV20-1 and TRBJ2-7; 8 bases are shared with TRBD2. CDR1 is DFQATT, CDR2 SNEGSKA, per germline (reference sequence). The ends lost 2 bases at V and 6 bases at J; junction bases unmatched: 0. The length of the CDR3 is 11 residues. DNA for the CDR3: TGCAGTGCTAGACTAGCGGGCGAGCAGTACCTC. Translated: CSARLAGEQYL.

The chain has TRBV28 and TRBJ1-5, with no clear D. CDR1 MDHEN and CDR2 SYDVKM come from the germline V gene. This CDR3 has 17 amino acids. Trimming stripped 1 base from V and 0 bases from J, with 13 bases between. In DNA, the CDR3 is TGTGCCAGCAGTTTATTCGGTAGAGGGTATAGCAATCAGCCCCAGCATTTT. Its protein product is CASSLFGRGYSNQPQHF. Filled out from reference TRBV28 and TRBJ1-5, the complete variable domain reads DVKVTQSSRYLVKRTGEKVFLECVQDMDHENMFWYRQDPGLGLRLIYFSYDVKMKEKGDIPEGYSVSREKKERFSLILESASTNQTSMYLCASSLFGRGYSNQPQHFGDGTRLSIL.

The sample holds many counts of this clone. This sequence joins TRBV30 and TRBJ1-5; D not certain. V was cut by 2 bases and J by 4 bases, with 9 bases left in between. Germline lookup yields CDR1 GTSNPN and CDR2 SVGIG (reference sequence). There are 13 residues in the CDR3. The CDR3 DNA reads TGTGCCTGGAGTCTGGATGGGAATCAGCCCCAGCATTTT. Translated: CAWSLDGNQPQHF.

The chain has TRBV20-1 and TRBJ1-1, with TRBD1 matching 7 bases. The CDR3 is 10 amino acids. Per the germline V gene, CDR1 is DFQATT and CDR2 is SNEGSKA (reference sequence). V was clipped by 5 bases and J by 11 bases; unmatched bases: 5. The CDR3 protein is CSAFGQAAFF. The CDR3 nucleotides are TGCAGTGCTTTTGGACAGGCGGCTTTCTTT.

The chain has TRBV28 and TRBJ2-7, with TRBD2 identical over 14 bases. This CDR3 contains 16 residues. V shed 6 bases and J 4 bases; nucleotides not matched to a gene: 8. The germline V gene has CDR1 MDHEN and CDR2 SYDVKM. CDR3 amino acids: CASSVPGTSGRYEQYF. The DNA of the CDR3 is TGTGCCAGCAGCGTCCCCGGGACTAGCGGGAGATACGAGCAGTACTTC.

This clone was observed a few times. The V gene is TRBV4-1, the J gene TRBJ2-7; 10 bases map to TRBD1. The junction had 6 bases not matched to a gene; V was cut back by 4 bases and J by 3 bases. This CDR3 spans 15 amino acids. Germline assignment: CDR1 MGHRA and CDR2 YSYEKL. CDR3 in amino acids: CASSRAGQGSYEQYF. In DNA form, the CDR3 reads TGCGCCAGCAGCCGCGCGGGACAGGGGAGCTACGAGCAGTACTTC.